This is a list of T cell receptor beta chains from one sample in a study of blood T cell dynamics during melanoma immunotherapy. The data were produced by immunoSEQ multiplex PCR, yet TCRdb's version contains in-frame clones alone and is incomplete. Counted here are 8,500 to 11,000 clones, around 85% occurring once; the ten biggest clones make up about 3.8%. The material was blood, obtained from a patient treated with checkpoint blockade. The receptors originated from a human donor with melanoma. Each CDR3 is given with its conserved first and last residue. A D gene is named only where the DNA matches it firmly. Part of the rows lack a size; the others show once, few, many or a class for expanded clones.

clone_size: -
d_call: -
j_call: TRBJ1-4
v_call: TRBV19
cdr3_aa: CASSWTDEKLFF
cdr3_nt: TGTGCCAGTAGCTGGACGGACGAAAAACTGTTTTTT

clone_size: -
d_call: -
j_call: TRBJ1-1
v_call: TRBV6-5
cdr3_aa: CASSYTGMNTEAFF
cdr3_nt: TGTGCCAGCAGTTACACCGGGATGAACACTGAAGCTTTCTTT

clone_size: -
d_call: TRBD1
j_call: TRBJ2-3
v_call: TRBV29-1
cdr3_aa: CSVEDPRLRGPATDTQYF
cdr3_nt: TGCAGCGTTGAAGATCCCCGATTAAGGGGGCCGGCCACAGATACGCAGTATTTT

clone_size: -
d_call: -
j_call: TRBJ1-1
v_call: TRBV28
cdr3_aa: CASSLYGGNTEAFF
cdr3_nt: TGTGCCAGCAGTTTGTATGGGGGAAACACTGAAGCTTTCTTT

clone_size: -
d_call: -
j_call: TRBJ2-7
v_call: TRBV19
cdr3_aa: CASTPGGSFSEQYF
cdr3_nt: TGTGCCAGTACTCCGGGGGGCTCCTTCTCCGAGCAGTACTTC

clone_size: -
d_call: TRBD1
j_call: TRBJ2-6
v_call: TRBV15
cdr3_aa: CATSSNPGTGRRGANVLTF
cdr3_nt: TGTGCCACCAGCAGTAATCCCGGGACAGGGAGACGAGGGGCCAACGTCCTGACTTTC

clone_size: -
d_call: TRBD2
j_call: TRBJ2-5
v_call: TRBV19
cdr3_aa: CASSIGLAGGPGTQYF
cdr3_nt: TGTGCCAGTAGTATTGGATTAGCGGGGGGTCCAGGGACCCAGTACTTC

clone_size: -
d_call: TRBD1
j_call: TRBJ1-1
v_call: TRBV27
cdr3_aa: CASGTVPAFF
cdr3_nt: TGTGCCAGCGGGACAGTCCCCGCTTTCTTT

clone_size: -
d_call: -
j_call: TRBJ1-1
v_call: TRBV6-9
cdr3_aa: CASRRPNTEAFF
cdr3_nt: TGTGCCAGCAGAAGACCCAACACTGAAGCTTTCTTT

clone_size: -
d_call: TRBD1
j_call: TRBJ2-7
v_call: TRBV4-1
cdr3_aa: CASSQEGTGGEQYF
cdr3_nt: TGCGCCAGCAGCCAAGAGGGGACAGGGGGCGAGCAGTACTTC

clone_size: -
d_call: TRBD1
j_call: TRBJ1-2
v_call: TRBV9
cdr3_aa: CASSQRGHDGYTF
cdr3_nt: TGTGCCAGCAGCCAAAGGGGGCACGATGGCTACACCTTC

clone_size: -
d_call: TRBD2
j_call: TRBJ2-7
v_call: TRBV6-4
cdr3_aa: CASSPYLAGGPRGEQYF
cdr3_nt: TGTGCCAGCAGTCCCTATCTAGCGGGAGGGCCAAGAGGAGAGCAGTACTTC

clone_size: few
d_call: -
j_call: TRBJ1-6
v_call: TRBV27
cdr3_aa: CASSLTESSYNSPLHF
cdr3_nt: TGTGCCAGCAGTTTGACAGAGAGCTCCTATAATTCACCCCTCCACTTT

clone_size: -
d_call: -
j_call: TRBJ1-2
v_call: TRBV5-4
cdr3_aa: CASSGGGGYTF
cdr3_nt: TGTGCCAGCAGCGGGGGAGGGGGCTACACCTTC

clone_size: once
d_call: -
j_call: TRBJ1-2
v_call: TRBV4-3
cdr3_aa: CASSPRAGDGYTF
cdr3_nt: TGCGCCAGCAGCCCCCGGGCAGGGGACGGCTACACCTTC

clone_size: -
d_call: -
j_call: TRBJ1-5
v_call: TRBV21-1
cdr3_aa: CASSKDRGPQPQHF
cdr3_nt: TGTGCCAGCAGCAAAGACAGGGGGCCTCAGCCCCAGCATTTT

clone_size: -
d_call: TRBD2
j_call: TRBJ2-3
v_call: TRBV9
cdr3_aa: CASSVSGAPTDTQYF
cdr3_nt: TGTGCCAGCAGCGTCAGCGGGGCTCCCACAGATACGCAGTATTTT

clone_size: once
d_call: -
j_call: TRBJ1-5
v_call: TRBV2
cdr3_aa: CASSLGPSQPQHF
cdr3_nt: TGTGCCAGCAGCTTAGGGCCAAGTCAGCCCCAGCATTTT

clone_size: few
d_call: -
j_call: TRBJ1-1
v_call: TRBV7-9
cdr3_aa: CASSLLAVNTEAFF
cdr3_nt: TGTGCCAGCAGCCTATTGGCAGTGAACACTGAAGCTTTCTTT

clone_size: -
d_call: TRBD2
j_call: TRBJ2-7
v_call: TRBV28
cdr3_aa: CASSSLTSATYEQYF
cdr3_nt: TGTGCCAGCAGTTCCTTGACTAGCGCTACCTACGAGCAGTACTTC

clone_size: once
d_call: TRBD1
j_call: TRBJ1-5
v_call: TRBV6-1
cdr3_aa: CASSVWTGGNQPQHF
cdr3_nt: TGTGCCAGCAGTGTTTGGACAGGGGGAAATCAGCCCCAGCATTTT

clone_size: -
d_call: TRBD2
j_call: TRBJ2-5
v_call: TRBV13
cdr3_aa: CASRGGGKQETQYF
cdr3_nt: TGTGCCAGCAGGGGCGGGGGGAAACAAGAGACCCAGTACTTC

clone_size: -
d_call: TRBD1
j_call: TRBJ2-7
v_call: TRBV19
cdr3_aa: CASSPGQYYEQYF
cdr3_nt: TGTGCCAGTAGCCCGGGACAGTACTACGAGCAGTACTTC

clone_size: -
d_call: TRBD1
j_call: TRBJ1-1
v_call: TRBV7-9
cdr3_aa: CASSLGTGLGSLRAFF
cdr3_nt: TGTGCCAGCAGCTTAGGGACAGGGTTAGGCTCCCTACGGGCTTTCTTT

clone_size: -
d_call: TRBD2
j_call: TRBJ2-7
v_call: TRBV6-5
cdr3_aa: CASSYSSGRAHEQYF
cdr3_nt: TGTGCCAGCAGTTACTCTAGCGGGAGGGCCCACGAGCAGTACTTC

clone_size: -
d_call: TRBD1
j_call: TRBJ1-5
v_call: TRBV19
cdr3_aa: CASSRDRGRNQPQHF
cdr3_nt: TGTGCCAGTAGTCGGGACAGGGGGCGCAATCAGCCCCAGCATTTT

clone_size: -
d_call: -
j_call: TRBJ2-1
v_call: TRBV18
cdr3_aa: CASSPSSQGGGEQFF
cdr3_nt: TGTGCCAGCTCACCCTCCTCACAGGGCGGTGGTGAGCAGTTCTTC

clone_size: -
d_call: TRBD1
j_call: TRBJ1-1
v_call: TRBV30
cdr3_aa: CAWGWTGEAFF
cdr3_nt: TGTGCCTGGGGCTGGACAGGTGAAGCTTTCTTT

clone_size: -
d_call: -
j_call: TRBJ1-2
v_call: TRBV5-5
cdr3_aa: CASSPDSGYTF
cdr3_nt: TGTGCCAGCAGCCCGGACAGTGGCTACACCTTC

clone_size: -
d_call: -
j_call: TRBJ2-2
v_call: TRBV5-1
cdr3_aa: CASRFDAQGTGELFF
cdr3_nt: TGCGCCAGCAGATTTGACGCCCAGGGGACCGGGGAGCTGTTTTTT

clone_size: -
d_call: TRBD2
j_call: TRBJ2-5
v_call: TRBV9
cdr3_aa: CASSEGIAGFQETQYF
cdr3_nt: TGTGCCAGCAGCGAGGGGATAGCGGGATTCCAAGAGACCCAGTACTTC

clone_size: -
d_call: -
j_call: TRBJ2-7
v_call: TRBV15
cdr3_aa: CATSRGGGGEQYF
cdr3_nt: TGTGCCACCAGCCGCGGGGGCGGGGGCGAGCAGTACTTC

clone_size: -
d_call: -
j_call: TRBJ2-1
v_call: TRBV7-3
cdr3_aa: CASSLSSHNEQFF
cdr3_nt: TGTGCCAGCAGCTTAAGCAGCCACAATGAGCAGTTCTTC

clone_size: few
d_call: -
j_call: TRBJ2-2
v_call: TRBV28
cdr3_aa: CASSLGLVNTGELFF
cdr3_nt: TGTGCCAGCAGTTTAGGGCTAGTGAACACCGGGGAGCTGTTTTTT

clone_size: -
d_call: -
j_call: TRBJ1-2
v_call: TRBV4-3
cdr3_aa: CASSQDYPLNYGYTF
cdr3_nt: TGCGCCAGCAGCCAAGATTACCCCCTTAACTATGGCTACACCTTC

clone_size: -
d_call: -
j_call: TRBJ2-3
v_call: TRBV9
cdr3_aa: CASSDGRLPGDTQYF
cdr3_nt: TGTGCCAGCAGCGACGGGAGACTCCCAGGGGATACGCAGTATTTT

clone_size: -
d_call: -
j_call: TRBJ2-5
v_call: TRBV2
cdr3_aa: CASSRGSETQYF
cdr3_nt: TGTGCCAGCAGTCGAGGGTCAGAGACCCAGTACTTC

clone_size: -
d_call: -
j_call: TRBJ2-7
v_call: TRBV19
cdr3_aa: CASSIGPDFHSYEQYF
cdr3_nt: TGTGCCAGTAGTATAGGCCCCGACTTCCATTCCTACGAGCAGTACTTC

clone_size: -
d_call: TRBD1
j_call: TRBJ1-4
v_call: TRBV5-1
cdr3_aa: CASSQGDPNEKLFF
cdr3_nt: TGCGCCAGCAGTCAGGGGGATCCTAATGAAAAACTGTTTTTT

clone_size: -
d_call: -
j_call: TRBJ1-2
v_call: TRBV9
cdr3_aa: CASSVAIGDSNYGYTF
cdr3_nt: TGTGCCAGCAGCGTAGCTATAGGGGATAGTAACTATGGCTACACCTTC

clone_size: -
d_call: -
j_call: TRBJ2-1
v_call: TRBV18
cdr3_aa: CASSTNTGKQFF
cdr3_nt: TGTGCCAGCTCTACTAACACGGGAAAGCAGTTCTTC

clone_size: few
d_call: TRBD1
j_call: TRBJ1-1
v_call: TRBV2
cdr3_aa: CASSEPDRGSTEAFF
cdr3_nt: TGTGCCAGCAGTGAACCAGACAGGGGTAGCACTGAAGCTTTCTTT

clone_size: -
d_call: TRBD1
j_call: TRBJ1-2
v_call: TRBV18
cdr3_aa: CASSQGQVLNYGYTF
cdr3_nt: TGTGCCAGCTCACAGGGACAGGTTCTTAACTATGGCTACACCTTC

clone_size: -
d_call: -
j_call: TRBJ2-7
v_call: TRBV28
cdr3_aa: CASSLLSGSYEQYF
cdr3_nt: TGTGCCAGCAGCCTACTTTCGGGGTCCTACGAGCAGTACTTC